This note documents a single T cell receptor beta chain sequence. The antigen remains unidentified. The sequencing template was cDNA reverse transcribed from extracted RNA. Profiled with immunoSEQ multiplex PCR; TCRdb holds only in-frame clones, not every one. The data show under 20,000 clones, more than 60% seen once. These data belong to a study of CD8+ T cells in alopecia areata. Across the study: For 6 to 18 months, tofacitinib was taken, and 6 months off drug followed. General study results and limits: Scalp samples also yield sequences of resident alphabeta T cells from normal skin. Possibly as an HLA-related effect, TCR sharing across patients appeared less clear than in mice.

Germline CDR1 reads MGHRA; CDR2 reads YSYEKL. The CDR3 totals 15 residues. Trimming shortened V by 3 bases and J by 0 bases, and 9 bases separated the two germline ends. Peripheral blood, together with lesional scalp punch biopsies, was collected from alopecia areata patients. The chain carries TRBV4-1 and TRBJ1-5, with a tentative D call TRBD1 (6 bases). The sample here was skin, taken at week 0. This sequence originates from a human donor with alopecia areata. The CDR3, as DNA: TGCGCCAGCAGCCACCTGACAGGTAGCAATCAGCCCCAGCATTTT. Its protein product is CASSHLTGSNQPQHF.